These T cell receptor beta chains were read from a single sample in a study of graft-versus-host responses after intestinal transplantation. These receptors have no known antigen. Sequencing was performed with immunoSEQ multiplex PCR; in TCRdb, only in-frame clones are kept and a portion is missing. The data contain around 110,000 clones, roughly nine tenths of them seen just once; the ten biggest clones take up 0.23%. The specimen comprised unstimulated CD4+ T cells sorted from spleen or lymph node cells, sampled before transplant. The origin of the receptors is a human donor who was the organ donor for an intestinal transplant. Each CDR3 is given with its conserved first and last residue. The D gene is left open where the match is weak. Not all rows give a size; the values are once, few, many and, for expanded clones, a class.

TRBV7-9	TRBJ2-1	.	TRBD2	TGTGCCAGCAGCTTATGGACTAGCGGGATGAATGAGCAGTTCTTC	CASSLWTSGMNEQFF
TRBV6-5	TRBJ2-7	.	.	TGTGCCAGCAGACAAACTAGTTTCTACGAGCAGTACTTC	CASRQTSFYEQYF
TRBV4-3	TRBJ2-7	once	TRBD2	TGCGCCAGCAGCCAAGATATGACTAGCGGCTACGAGCAGTACTTC	CASSQDMTSGYEQYF
TRBV11-2	TRBJ2-5	.	TRBD2	TGTGCCAGCAGCTTGCGCTCGGCTAGCGGGACTAAAGAGACCCAGTACTTC	CASSLRSASGTKETQYF
TRBV25-1	TRBJ2-7	.	TRBD2	TGTGCCAGCAGTTCTAGCGGGCCGACGTACGAGCAGTACTTC	CASSSSGPTYEQYF
TRBV5-4	TRBJ1-2	.	.	TGTGCCAGCAGCCCCCCATCGGCAGGGGACTATGGCTACACCTTC	CASSPPSAGDYGYTF
TRBV29-1	TRBJ2-3	.	TRBD2	TGCAGCGTTGGAGGGACTAGCGGAATACGCACAGATACGCAGTATTTT	CSVGGTSGIRTDTQYF
TRBV4-2	TRBJ2-7	.	.	TGTGCCAGCAGCCAAGTCGGAGGCTACGAGCAGTACTTC	CASSQVGGYEQYF
TRBV19	TRBJ2-2	.	.	TGTGCCAGTATTAGGTCAGTGGGGACCGGGGAGCTGTTTTTT	CASIRSVGTGELFF
TRBV11-2	TRBJ2-7	once	.	TGTGCCAGCAGGGAGTACTTCTACGAGCAGTACTTC	CASREYFYEQYF
TRBV2	TRBJ2-1	.	.	TGTGCCAGCAGTCCTCGAACGGGGGGCGGGGATGAGCAGTTCTTC	CASSPRTGGGDEQFF
TRBV4-1	TRBJ1-5	.	.	TGCGCCAGCAGCCTAGAGACGGGACAGCCCCAGCATTTT	CASSLETGQPQHF
TRBV10-1	TRBJ2-5	.	.	TGCGCCAGCAGTGAATCCCTCACGAGGAGGGTCCAAGAGACCCAGTACTTC	CASSESLTRRVQETQYF
TRBV28	TRBJ1-5	.	.	TGTGCCAGCAGTTTTGGGGGGGTTCGGCAGCCCCAGCATTTT	CASSFGGVRQPQHF
TRBV7-2	TRBJ2-3	.	.	TGTGCCAGCAGCTTCGGACGTAAGCACACAGATACGCAGTATTTT	CASSFGRKHTDTQYF
TRBV28	TRBJ1-5	.	.	TGTGCCAGCAGCGAGGGGAGTGTGCAGCCCCAGCATTTT	CASSEGSVQPQHF
TRBV4-3	TRBJ2-6	.	.	TGCGCCAGCAGCCCTCCGTACTCTGGGGCCAACGTCCTGACTTTC	CASSPPYSGANVLTF
TRBV29-1	TRBJ2-7	.	TRBD1	TGCAGCGTGGGAACGACAGGGGGCCACGAGCAGTACTTC	CSVGTTGGHEQYF
TRBV7-2	TRBJ2-3	.	TRBD2	TGTGCCAGCAGCTTGACTCCGGGACTAGCGGGAGCAGATACGCAGTATTTT	CASSLTPGLAGADTQYF
TRBV19	TRBJ2-2	.	.	TGTGCCAGTAGTATCCCCTCGAACACCGGGGAGCTGTTTTTT	CASSIPSNTGELFF
TRBV10-3	TRBJ2-7	.	.	TGTGCCATCAGTTCGGTGGGACGGAGCTACGAGCAGTACTTC	CAISSVGRSYEQYF
TRBV5-1	TRBJ2-5	.	TRBD1	TGCGCCAGCAGTAAGGACAGGGCCCAAGAGACCCAGTACTTC	CASSKDRAQETQYF
TRBV4-1	TRBJ2-7	.	TRBD2	TGCGCCAGCAGCCAAGCTAGCGGGCTATCCTACGAGCAGTACTTC	CASSQASGLSYEQYF
TRBV7-3	TRBJ2-2	.	.	TGTGCCAGCAGCTCCGACTTCACCGGGGAGCTGTTTTTT	CASSSDFTGELFF
TRBV29-1	TRBJ2-3	.	.	TGCAGCGCCCAAAGGCAGTGGGGGAGCACAGATACGCAGTATTTT	CSAQRQWGSTDTQYF
TRBV27	TRBJ2-2	.	.	TGTGCCAGCCGGACCACCGGGGAGCTGTTTTTT	CASRTTGELFF
TRBV27	TRBJ1-1	.	.	TGTGCCAGCAGTTTACCTCCGGGGGGGATGAACACTGAAGCTTTCTTT	CASSLPPGGMNTEAFF
TRBV7-2	TRBJ1-3	once	.	TGTGCCAGCAGCCCACCCGGAAACACCATATATTTT	CASSPPGNTIYF
TRBV4-1	TRBJ2-1	.	TRBD2	TGCGCCAGCAGTCCTAGCGGGACTTCTTTTAGAAATGAGCAGTTCTTC	CASSPSGTSFRNEQFF
TRBV7-2	TRBJ2-5	.	TRBD2	TGTGCCAGCAGCGTAGGACTAGCGGGCGGGGAGACCCAGTACTTC	CASSVGLAGGETQYF
TRBV29-1	TRBJ1-3	.	TRBD1	TGCAGCGCGACAGGGATCGCTGGAAACACCATATATTTT	CSATGIAGNTIYF
TRBV28	TRBJ2-1	.	.	TGTGCCAGCAGTTTGTACAATGAGCAGTTCTTC	CASSLYNEQFF
TRBV5-4	TRBJ2-5	once	.	TGTGCCAGCAGCTTTAGTAGGGTCCAAGAGACCCAGTACTTC	CASSFSRVQETQYF
TRBV12-2	TRBJ2-3	.	.	TGTGCAAGTCGCTTAGCACCAAATAGAGCCACAGATACGCAGTATTTT	CASRLAPNRATDTQYF
TRBV20-1	TRBJ1-2	.	.	TGCATCTTGACAGCTATCTATGGCTACACCTTC	CILTAIYGYTF
TRBV7-6	TRBJ1-3	.	.	TGTGCCAGCAGCTCCCCCGCGGGGCCTGGAAACACCATATATTTT	CASSSPAGPGNTIYF
TRBV6-1	TRBJ2-6	.	.	TGTGCCAGCGCTGAAAGTGCCGGGGCCAACGTCCTGACTTTC	CASAESAGANVLTF
TRBV30	TRBJ2-3	.	.	TGTGCCTGGAGCTTCCACCCGCGGGATACGCAGTATTTT	CAWSFHPRDTQYF
TRBV6-5	TRBJ2-7	.	TRBD2	TGTGCCAGCAGTTACACTAGCGGACTCGAGCAGTACTTC	CASSYTSGLEQYF
TRBV7-2	TRBJ2-2	.	.	TGTGCCAGCAGGGGCCCGTTTTCAGGACCCGCGAACACCGGGGAGCTGTTTTTT	CASRGPFSGPANTGELFF
TRBV5-1	TRBJ1-1	.	.	TGCGCCAGCAGCCCCACCGGGGCGAACACTGAAGCTTTCTTT	CASSPTGANTEAFF
TRBV6-6	TRBJ2-3	.	TRBD2	TGTGCCAGCAGTTACCCCGGACTAGCGGAAGGAGATACGCAGTATTTT	CASSYPGLAEGDTQYF
TRBV4-2	TRBJ2-5	.	.	TGTGCCAGCAGCCTCGGGGCCCAAGAGACCCAGTACTTC	CASSLGAQETQYF
TRBV19	TRBJ2-5	.	.	TGTGCCAGTAGTATGAGAGGGGGGTTAGAGACCCAGTACTTC	CASSMRGGLETQYF
TRBV13	TRBJ2-5	.	.	TGTGCCAGCAGCCGCCTGGACTACCAAGAGACCCAGTACTTC	CASSRLDYQETQYF
TRBV29-1	TRBJ2-1	.	.	TGCAGCGTTGATAAGGAGTTCTACTCCTACAATGAGCAGTTCTTC	CSVDKEFYSYNEQFF